This T cell receptor beta chain was sequenced in a study of cytomegalovirus exposure and HLA in healthy donors. Points on this clone: The target antigen is unknown.

These donors were members of the roughly 120-subject validation cohort, a group separate from the roughly 700-subject first cohort. Study-wide points: Some public TCRs appeared in many individuals, while most sequences were rare.

Only in-frame clones appear in the TCRdb table, and some are missing; sequencing was by immunoSEQ multiplex PCR. Of 190,000 or so clones listed, roughly 82% are singletons. This clonotype was sampled from a woman in her 30s in good health and CMV-seropositive. Sequenced: PBMCs.

For the CDR3, the DNA is TGTGCCATCAGTGAGGATCGGACAGGGGGTCTGAATGAGCAGTTCTTC. Translation gives CAISEDRTGGLNEQFF. This chain links TRBV10-3 with TRBJ2-1; the match to TRBD1 covers 10 bases. The germline V gene has CDR1 ENHRY and CDR2 SYGVKD. The CDR3 is made up of 16 amino acids. V dropped 2 bases and J dropped 7; count of bases not matched to a gene: 8.